This T cell receptor beta chain came from a study of blood T cell repertoires in COVID-19. Only in-frame clones appear in the TCRdb table, and some are missing; sequencing was by immunoSEQ multiplex PCR. Among 200,000 to 250,000 clones, roughly 88% were seen once, and the ten largest hold approximately 3.5%. With 8 bases removed from V and 2 bases from J, the gap between germline ends came to 10 bases. Germline lookup yields CDR1 SGHTA and CDR2 FQGTGA. This CDR3 comprises 13 residues. The source material was PBMCs or T cells enriched from blood (not recorded which). The origin of this receptor is a woman aged 30 to 39 who had been exposed to COVID-19. The chain joins TRBV7-3 to TRBJ1-3, with D perhaps matching TRBD1 (5 bases). The CDR3 loop is CASQQGPGNTIYF. CDR3 coding DNA: TGTGCCAGCCAGCAGGGCCCTGGAAACACCATATATTTT.